Listed here are 10 T cell receptor beta chains from one sample, sequenced in a study of cytomegalovirus exposure and HLA in healthy donors. The PCR employed 60 Vbeta primers together with 13 Jbeta primers. Sequencing was performed with immunoSEQ multiplex PCR; in TCRdb, only in-frame clones are kept and a portion is missing. This sample's table has about 210,000 clones. The sample taken for sequencing was PBMCs. The receptors stem from a woman between 25 and 40 years old in good health and CMV-seropositive.

The rearrangement joins TRBV4-3 to TRBJ1-2; D is unclear. The germline CDR1 and CDR2 sequences are LGHNA and YSLEER. The V end lost 0 bases, the J end lost 7 bases, and 21 bases lay between the germline ends. The CDR3 contains 17 residues. In DNA, the CDR3 is TGCGCCAGCAGCCAAGATTTAATAGGACTTGGCCCGGGTGGCTACACCTTC. This encodes CASSQDLIGLGPGGYTF.

V is TRBV9 and J is TRBJ1-5, with a possible D match to TRBD1 (6 bases). Per the germline V gene, CDR1 is SGDLS and CDR2 is YYNGEE. V shed 1 base and J shed 5 bases, with 19 bases lying between them. The CDR3 has 17 residues. The CDR3 DNA follows: TGTGCCAGCAGCGTAATTGAAGTGGGGGCGATGGATCAGCCCCAGCATTTT. Protein: CASSVIEVGAMDQPQHF.

The chain combines TRBV19 with TRBJ2-3; TRBD1 matches at 9 bases. The CDR3 extends over 16 amino acids. Germline CDR1 is LNHDA and CDR2 is SQIVND (reference sequence). Losses at the gene ends were 5 bases for V and 4 bases for J; bases not matched to a gene: 10. The CDR3 DNA is TGTGCCAGTAGTGGTTACAGGGGGCGTGGGGCAGATACGCAGTATTTT. It is translated as CASSGYRGRGADTQYF.

The chain is built from TRBV5-1 and TRBJ2-1; D remains ambiguous. V shed 4 bases and J shed 7 bases, with 6 bases lying between them. The CDR3 length is 11 residues. Germline CDR1 and CDR2: SGHRS and YFSETQ. CDR3 DNA: TGCGCCAGCAGCGTCGGGAATGAGCAGTTCTTC. Its translation: CASSVGNEQFF.

The rearrangement links TRBV6-6 to TRBJ2-7, with D perhaps TRBD2 (5 bases). This CDR3 spans 13 amino acids. The germline V and J ends were trimmed by 7 bases and 2 bases, with 12 bases remaining between them. Per germline, CDR1 MNHNY and CDR2 SVGAGI (reference sequence). The CDR3: CASTRAGAYEQYF. CDR3 coding DNA: TGTGCCAGCACAAGAGCCGGGGCCTACGAGCAGTACTTC.

The rearrangement uses TRBV9 and TRBJ1-2; no clear D gene. From germline, CDR1 is SGDLS and CDR2 YYNGEE. This CDR3 comprises 14 residues. V was trimmed by 0 bases and J by 5 bases, leaving 11 bases between them. CDR3 amino acids: CASSVVEGRYGYTF. DNA for the CDR3: TGTGCCAGCAGCGTAGTCGAAGGGAGGTATGGCTACACCTTC.

V is TRBV18 and J is TRBJ1-1; no clear D. CDR3 size: 13 residues. V dropped 5 bases and J dropped 3 bases, with 10 bases sitting between them. Germline V gives CDR1 KGHSH, CDR2 LQKENI. The CDR3 DNA is TGTGCCAGCTCAACCGGGGAGGACACTGAAGCTTTCTTT. This codes for CASSTGEDTEAFF.

J is TRBJ1-2 and V is TRBV18; 12 nucleotides line up with TRBD1. In germline, CDR1 is KGHSH, CDR2 LQKENI. V was pared by 6 bases and J by 5 bases, with 4 bases of the junction left unmatched. The CDR3 loop spans 14 amino acids. The CDR3 sequence is CASSPGQGAYGYTF. The CDR3 DNA follows: TGTGCCAGCTCTCCGGGACAGGGGGCTTATGGCTACACCTTC.

V usage is TRBV7-6 and J usage is TRBJ2-3; D ambiguous. The V gene lost 4 bases and the J gene lost 4 bases, with 15 bases spanning the gap. The germline CDR1 and CDR2 sequences are SGHVS and FNYEAQ. This CDR3 is 15 amino acids long. CDR3 protein: CASSSRLFAPDTQYF. CDR3 DNA sequence: TGTGCCAGCAGCTCGCGGTTGTTTGCCCCAGATACGCAGTATTTT.

J is TRBJ2-5 and V is TRBV15; possibly TRBD2 for D (5 bases). Germline V gene data show CDR1 as LNHNV and CDR2 as YYDKDF (reference sequence). The CDR3 spans 15 residues. The germline V and J ends were trimmed by 3 bases and 2 bases, with 13 bases remaining between them. The CDR3 here is CATSRGAEIQETQYF. The CDR3 DNA sequence: TGTGCCACCAGCAGGGGAGCGGAGATACAAGAGACCCAGTACTTC.